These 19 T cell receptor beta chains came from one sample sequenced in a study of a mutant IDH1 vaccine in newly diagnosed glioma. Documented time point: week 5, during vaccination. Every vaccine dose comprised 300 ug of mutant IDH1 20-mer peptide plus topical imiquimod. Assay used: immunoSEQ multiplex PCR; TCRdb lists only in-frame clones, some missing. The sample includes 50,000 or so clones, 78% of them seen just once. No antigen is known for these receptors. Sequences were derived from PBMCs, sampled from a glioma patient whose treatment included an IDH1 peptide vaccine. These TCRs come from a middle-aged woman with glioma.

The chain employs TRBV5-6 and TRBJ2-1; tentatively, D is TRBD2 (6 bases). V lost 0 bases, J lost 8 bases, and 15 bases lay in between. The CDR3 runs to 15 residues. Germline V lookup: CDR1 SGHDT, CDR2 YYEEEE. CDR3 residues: CASSLVGSGRHEQFF. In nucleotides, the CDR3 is TGTGCCAGCAGCTTGGTAGGGTCGGGGAGGCATGAGCAGTTCTTC.

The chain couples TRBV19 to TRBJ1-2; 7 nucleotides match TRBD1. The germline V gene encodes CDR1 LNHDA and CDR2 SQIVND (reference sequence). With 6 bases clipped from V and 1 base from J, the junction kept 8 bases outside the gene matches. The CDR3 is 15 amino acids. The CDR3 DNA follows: TGTGCCAGTAGCCTAGGGGGCGCGGGTAACTATGGCTACACCTTC. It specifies CASSLGGAGNYGYTF. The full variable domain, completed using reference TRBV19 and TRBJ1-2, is DGGITQSPKYLFRKEGQNVTLSCEQNLNHDAMYWYRQDPGQGLRLIYYSQIVNDFQKGDIAEGYSVSREKKESFPLTVTSAQKNPTAFYLCASSLGGAGNYGYTFGSGTRLTVV.

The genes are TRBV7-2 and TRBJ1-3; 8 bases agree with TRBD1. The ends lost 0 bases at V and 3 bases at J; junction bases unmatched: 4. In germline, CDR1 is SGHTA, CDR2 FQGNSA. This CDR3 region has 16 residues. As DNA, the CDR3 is TGTGCCAGCAGCTTAGCGTGGACAGGGAATGGAAACACCATATATTTT. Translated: CASSLAWTGNGNTIYF.

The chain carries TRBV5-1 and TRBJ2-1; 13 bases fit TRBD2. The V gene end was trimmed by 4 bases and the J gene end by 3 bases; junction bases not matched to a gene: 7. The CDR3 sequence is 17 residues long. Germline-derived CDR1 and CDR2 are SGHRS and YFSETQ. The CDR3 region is CASSNPGLAGLYNEQFF. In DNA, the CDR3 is TGCGCCAGCAGCAACCCGGGACTAGCGGGGCTCTACAATGAGCAGTTCTTC.

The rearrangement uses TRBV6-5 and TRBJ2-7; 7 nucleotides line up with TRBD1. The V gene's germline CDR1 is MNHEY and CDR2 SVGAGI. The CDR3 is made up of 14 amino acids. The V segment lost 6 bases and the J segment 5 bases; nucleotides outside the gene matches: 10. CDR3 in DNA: TGTGCCAGCAGACCCCCGAGGGACAGCCACGAGCAGTACTTC. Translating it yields CASRPPRDSHEQYF.

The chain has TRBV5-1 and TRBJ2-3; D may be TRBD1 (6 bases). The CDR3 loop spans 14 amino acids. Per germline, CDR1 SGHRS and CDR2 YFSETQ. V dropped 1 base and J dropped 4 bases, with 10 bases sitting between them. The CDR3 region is CASSLTGMPDTQYF. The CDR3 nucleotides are TGCGCCAGCAGCTTGACAGGGATGCCAGATACGCAGTATTTT.

CDR3 DNA sequence: TGCAGCGTTGTACGACTAGCGGGGGGGCCAAAGGGCACAGATACGCAGTATTTT. It yields the protein CSVVRLAGGPKGTDTQYF. The gene calls are TRBV29-1 and TRBJ2-3; TRBD2 matches 14 bases. This CDR3 has 18 residues. With 4 bases clipped from V and 1 base from J, the junction kept 10 bases outside the gene matches. Germline CDR1 and CDR2: SQVTM and ANQGSEA.

The CDR3 bases are TGTGCCAGCGGCGCCGGGGCGAACACTGAAGCTTTCTTT. Translated, it gives CASGAGANTEAFF. The gene calls are TRBV5-6 and TRBJ1-1; a possible D gene is TRBD1 (5 bases). The CDR3 contains 13 residues. V dropped 7 bases and J dropped 1 base, with 11 bases sitting between them. The germline gives CDR1 SGHDT, CDR2 YYEEEE.

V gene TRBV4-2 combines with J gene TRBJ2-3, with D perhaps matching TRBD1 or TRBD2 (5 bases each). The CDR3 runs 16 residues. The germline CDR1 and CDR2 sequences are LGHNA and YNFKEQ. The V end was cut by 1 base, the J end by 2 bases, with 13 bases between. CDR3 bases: TGTGCCAGCAGCCAAGCATGGGGGTCCGCCACAGATACGCAGTATTTT. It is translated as CASSQAWGSATDTQYF.

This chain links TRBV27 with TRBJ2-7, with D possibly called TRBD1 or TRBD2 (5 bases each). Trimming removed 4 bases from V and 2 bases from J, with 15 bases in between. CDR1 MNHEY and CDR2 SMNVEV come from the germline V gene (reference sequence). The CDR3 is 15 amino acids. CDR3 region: CASSSGALGAYEQYF. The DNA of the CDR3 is TGTGCCAGCAGTTCCGGGGCATTGGGAGCCTACGAGCAGTACTTC.

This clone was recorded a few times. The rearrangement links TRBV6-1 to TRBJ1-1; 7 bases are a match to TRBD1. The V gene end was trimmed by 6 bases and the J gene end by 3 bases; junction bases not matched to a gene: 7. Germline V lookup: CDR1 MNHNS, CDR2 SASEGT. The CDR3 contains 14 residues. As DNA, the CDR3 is TGTGCCAGCAGGACAGGGAGACGGGACACTGAAGCTTTCTTT. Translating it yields CASRTGRRDTEAFF.

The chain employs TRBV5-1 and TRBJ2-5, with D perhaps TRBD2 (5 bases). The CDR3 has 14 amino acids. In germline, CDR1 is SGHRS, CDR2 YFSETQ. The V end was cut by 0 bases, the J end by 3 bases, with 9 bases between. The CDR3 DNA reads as TGCGCCAGCAGCTTGGGGCCCGGGGAAGAGACCCAGTACTTC. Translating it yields CASSLGPGEETQYF. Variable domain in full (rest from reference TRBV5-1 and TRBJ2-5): KAGVTQTPRYLIKTRGQQVTLSCSPISGHRSVSWYQQTPGQGLQFLFEYFSETQRNKGNFPGRFSGRQFSNSRSEMNVSTLELGDSALYLCASSLGPGEETQYFGPGTRLLVL.

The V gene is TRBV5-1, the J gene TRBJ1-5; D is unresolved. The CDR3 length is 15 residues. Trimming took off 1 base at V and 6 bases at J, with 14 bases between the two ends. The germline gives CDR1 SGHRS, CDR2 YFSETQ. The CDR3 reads CASSLWGSPGQPQHF. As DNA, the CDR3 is TGCGCCAGCAGCTTGTGGGGTTCGCCGGGTCAGCCCCAGCATTTT. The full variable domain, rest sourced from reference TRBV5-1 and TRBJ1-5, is KAGVTQTPRYLIKTRGQQVTLSCSPISGHRSVSWYQQTPGQGLQFLFEYFSETQRNKGNFPGRFSGRQFSNSRSEMNVSTLELGDSALYLCASSLWGSPGQPQHFGDGTRLSIL.

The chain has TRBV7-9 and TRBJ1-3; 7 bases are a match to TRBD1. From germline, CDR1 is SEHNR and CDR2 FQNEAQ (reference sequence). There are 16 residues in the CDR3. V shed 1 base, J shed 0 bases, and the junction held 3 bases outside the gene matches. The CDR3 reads CASSLEGAASGNTIYF. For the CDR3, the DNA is TGTGCCAGCAGCTTAGAGGGGGCGGCCTCTGGAAACACCATATATTTT.

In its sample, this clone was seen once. In DNA, the CDR3 is TGTGCCTGGAGCTCGCGGGTTAACTATGGCTACACCTTC. It is translated as CAWSSRVNYGYTF. The chain combines TRBV30 with TRBJ1-2; the D is unclear. The CDR3 sequence is 13 residues long. Per the germline V gene, CDR1 is GTSNPN and CDR2 is SVGIG (reference sequence). The V end was cut by 3 bases, the J end by 1 base, with 9 bases between. Full variable domain (remainder filled in from reference TRBV30 and TRBJ1-2): SQTIHQWPATLVQPVGSPLSLECTVEGTSNPNLYWYRQAAGRGLQLLFYSVGIGQISSEVPQNLSASRPQDRQFILSSKKLLLSDSGFYLCAWSSRVNYGYTFGSGTRLTVV.

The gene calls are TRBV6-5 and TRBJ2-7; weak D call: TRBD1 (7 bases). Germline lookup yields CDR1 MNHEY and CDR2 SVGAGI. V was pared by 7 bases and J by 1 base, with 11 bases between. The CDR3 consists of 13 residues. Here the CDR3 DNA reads TGTGCCAGCACTCAGGGGGGTTCCTACGAGCAGTACTTC. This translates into CASTQGGSYEQYF.

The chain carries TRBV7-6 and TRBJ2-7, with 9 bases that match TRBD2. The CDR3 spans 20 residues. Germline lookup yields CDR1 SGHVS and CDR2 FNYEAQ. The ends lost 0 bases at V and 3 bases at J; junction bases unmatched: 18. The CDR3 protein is CASSLAIPSGDPLNLYEQYF. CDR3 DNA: TGTGCCAGCAGCTTAGCGATCCCTAGCGGGGACCCTCTTAACCTCTACGAGCAGTACTTC.

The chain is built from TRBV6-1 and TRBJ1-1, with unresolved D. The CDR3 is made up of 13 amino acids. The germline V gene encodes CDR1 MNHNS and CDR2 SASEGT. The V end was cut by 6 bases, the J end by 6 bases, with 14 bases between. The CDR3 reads CASRVDNRAEAFF. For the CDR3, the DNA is TGTGCCAGCAGGGTTGACAATCGGGCTGAAGCTTTCTTT.

CDR3 DNA sequence: TGTGCCAGCAGCGCCCAAGGACAGGGGGTGGAATTAAGGGACACTGAAGCTTTCTTT. Translating gives CASSAQGQGVELRDTEAFF. The chain combines TRBV7-8 with TRBJ1-1, with 10 bases matching TRBD1. The junction had 18 bases not matched to a gene; V was cut back by 5 bases and J by 3 bases. Per germline, CDR1 SGHVS and CDR2 FQNEAQ. This CDR3 has 19 residues. Variable domain in full (rest from reference TRBV7-8 and TRBJ1-1): GAGVSQSPRYKVAKRGQDVALRCDPISGHVSLFWYQQALGQGPEFLTYFQNEAQLDKSGLPSDRFFAERPEGSVSTLKIQRTQQEDSAVYLCASSAQGQGVELRDTEAFFGQGTRLTVV.